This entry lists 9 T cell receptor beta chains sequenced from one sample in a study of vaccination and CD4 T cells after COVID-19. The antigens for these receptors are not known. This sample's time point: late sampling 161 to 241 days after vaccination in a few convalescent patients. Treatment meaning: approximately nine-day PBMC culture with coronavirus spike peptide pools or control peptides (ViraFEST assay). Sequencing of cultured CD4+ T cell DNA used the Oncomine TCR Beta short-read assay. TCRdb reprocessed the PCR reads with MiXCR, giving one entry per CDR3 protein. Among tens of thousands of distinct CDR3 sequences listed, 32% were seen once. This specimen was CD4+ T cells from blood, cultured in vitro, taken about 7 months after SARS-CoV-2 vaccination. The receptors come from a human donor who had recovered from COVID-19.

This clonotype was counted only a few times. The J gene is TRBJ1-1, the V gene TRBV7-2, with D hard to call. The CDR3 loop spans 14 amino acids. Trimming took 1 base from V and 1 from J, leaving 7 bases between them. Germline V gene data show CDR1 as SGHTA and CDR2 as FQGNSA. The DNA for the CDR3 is TGTGCCAGCAGCTTAGTTGGTGGGAACACTGAAGCTTTCTTT. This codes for CASSLVGGNTEAFF. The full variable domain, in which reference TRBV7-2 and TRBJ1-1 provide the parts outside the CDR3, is GAGVSQSPSNKVTEKGKDVELRCDPISGHTALYWYRQSLGQGLEFLIYFQGNSAPDKSGLPSDRFSAERTGGSVSTLTIQRTQQEDSAVYLCASSLVGGNTEAFFGQGTRLTVV.

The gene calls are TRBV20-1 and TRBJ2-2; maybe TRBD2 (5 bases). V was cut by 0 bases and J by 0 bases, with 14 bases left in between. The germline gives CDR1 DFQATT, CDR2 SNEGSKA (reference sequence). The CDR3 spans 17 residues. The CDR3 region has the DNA TGCAGTGCTAGAGATCTTTGGAGGACGACGAACACCGGGGAGCTGTTTTTT. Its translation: CSARDLWRTTNTGELFF.

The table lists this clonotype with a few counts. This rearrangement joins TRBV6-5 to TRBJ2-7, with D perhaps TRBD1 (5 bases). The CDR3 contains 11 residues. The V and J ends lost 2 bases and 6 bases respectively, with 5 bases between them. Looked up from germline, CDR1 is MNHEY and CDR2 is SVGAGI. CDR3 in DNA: TGTGCCAGCAGTTACAGGGGCGAGCAGTACTTC. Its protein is CASSYRGEQYF.

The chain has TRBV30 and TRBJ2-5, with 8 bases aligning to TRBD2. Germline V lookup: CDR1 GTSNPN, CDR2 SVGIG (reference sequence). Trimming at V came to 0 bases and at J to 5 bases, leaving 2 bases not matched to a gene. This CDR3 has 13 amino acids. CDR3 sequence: CAWSVRGRETQYF. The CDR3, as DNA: TGTGCCTGGAGTGTACGCGGGAGGGAGACCCAGTACTTC.

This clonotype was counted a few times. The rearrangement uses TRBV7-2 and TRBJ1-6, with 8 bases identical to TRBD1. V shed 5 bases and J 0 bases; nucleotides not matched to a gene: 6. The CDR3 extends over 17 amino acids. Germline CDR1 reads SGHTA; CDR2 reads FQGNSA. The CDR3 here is CASSPGQGTSYNSPLHF. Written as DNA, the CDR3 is TGTGCCAGCAGCCCCGGACAGGGAACCTCCTATAATTCACCCCTCCACTTT.

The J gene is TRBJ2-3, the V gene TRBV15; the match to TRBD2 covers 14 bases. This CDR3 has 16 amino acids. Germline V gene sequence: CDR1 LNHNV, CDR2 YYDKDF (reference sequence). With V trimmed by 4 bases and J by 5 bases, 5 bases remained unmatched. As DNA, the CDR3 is TGTGCCACCAGCAACGGACTAGCGGGGGGCGGAGATACGCAGTATTTT. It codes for CATSNGLAGGGDTQYF.

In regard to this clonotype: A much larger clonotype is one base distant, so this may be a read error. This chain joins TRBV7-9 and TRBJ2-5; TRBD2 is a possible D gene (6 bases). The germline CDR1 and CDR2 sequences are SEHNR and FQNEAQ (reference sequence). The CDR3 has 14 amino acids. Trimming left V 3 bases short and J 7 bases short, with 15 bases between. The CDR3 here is CASSLPRSEGTQYF. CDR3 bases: TGTGCCAGCAGCTTGCCGCGATCGGAGGGGACCCAGTACTTC.

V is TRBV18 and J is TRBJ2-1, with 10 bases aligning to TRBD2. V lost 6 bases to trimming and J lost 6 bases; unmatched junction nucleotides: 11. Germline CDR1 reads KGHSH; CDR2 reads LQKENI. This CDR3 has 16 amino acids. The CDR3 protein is CASSPMLAGVGNEQFF. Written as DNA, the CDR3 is TGTGCCAGCTCCCCGATGCTAGCGGGAGTGGGCAATGAGCAGTTCTTC. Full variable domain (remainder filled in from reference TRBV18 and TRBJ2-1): NAGVMQNPRHLVRRRGQEARLRCSPMKGHSHVYWYRQLPEEGLKFMVYLQKENIIDESGMPKERFSAEFPKEGPSILRIQQVVRGDSAAYFCASSPMLAGVGNEQFFGPGTRLTVL.

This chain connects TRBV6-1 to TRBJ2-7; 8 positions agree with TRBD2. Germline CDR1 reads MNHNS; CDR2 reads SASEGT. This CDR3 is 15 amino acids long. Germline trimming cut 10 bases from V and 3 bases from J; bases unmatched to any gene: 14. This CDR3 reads CATGTSRRLRYEQYF. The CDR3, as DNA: TGTGCCACCGGGACTAGTCGCAGGTTACGCTACGAGCAGTACTTC.